The 27 T cell receptor beta chains below come from one sample, sequenced in a study of shared clonotypes between healthy human individuals. The protocol was immunoSEQ multiplex PCR, while the TCRdb copy is restricted to in-frame clones and leaves out a portion. The table includes roughly 850,000 clones, 90% to 98% detected once. The naive CD8 subset, CD45RO-negative cells positively selected for CCR7, excluded terminally differentiated effector memory CD45RA+ cells. Sample: naive CD8+ T cells sorted from blood. These TCRs come from a man aged 25 to 45 in good health.

The rearrangement joins TRBV28 to TRBJ1-5; no reliable D call. V lost 7 bases, J lost 7 bases, and 17 bases lay in between. Germline CDR1 is MDHEN and CDR2 is SYDVKM. The CDR3 length is 14 residues. The CDR3 DNA sequence: TGTGCCAGCAACCTAGGAGCGCGAGCACAGCCCCAGCATTTT. Its translation: CASNLGARAQPQHF.

This clone was seen just once. J is TRBJ2-5 and V is TRBV7-2; D assignment may be TRBD1 or TRBD2 (5 bases each). This CDR3 contains 13 residues. Germline V CDR1 and CDR2: SGHTA, FQGNSA. V lost 4 bases, J lost 5 bases, and 11 bases lay in between. The CDR3 DNA reads as TGTGCCAGCAGCTCGGGGCCCCGGGAGACCCAGTACTTC. This codes for CASSSGPRETQYF.

This chain links TRBV12-5 with TRBJ1-3, with D unresolved. Germline V CDR1 and CDR2: LGHNT, FRNRAP. The CDR3 runs to 14 residues. V gave up 4 bases and J gave up 0 bases, with 7 bases separating them. CDR3 amino acids: CASGYGSSGNTIYF. CDR3 coding DNA: TGTGCTAGTGGTTATGGCAGCTCTGGAAACACCATATATTTT.

CDR3 sequence reads: CASSLSGRESYNEQFF. The CDR3 nucleotides are TGTGCCAGCAGCTTGAGTGGGCGGGAGAGCTACAATGAGCAGTTCTTC. V is TRBV11-2 and J is TRBJ2-1; TRBD2 agrees at 7 bases. Looked up from germline, CDR1 is SGHAT and CDR2 is FQNNGV. There are 16 residues in the CDR3. V lost 3 bases and J lost 3; bases outside the gene matches: 8.

The gene calls are TRBV29-1 and TRBJ2-7; 8 nucleotides match TRBD2. The germline V gene has CDR1 SQVTM and CDR2 ANQGSEA. The junction had 4 bases not matched to a gene; V was cut back by 4 bases and J by 2 bases. The length of the CDR3 is 13 residues. The CDR3 loop is CSVVYSGTYEQYF. CDR3 DNA: TGCAGCGTTGTATATAGCGGGACCTACGAGCAGTACTTC.

V and J are TRBV30 and TRBJ2-5, with 8 positions matching TRBD2. This CDR3 region has 16 residues. The V gene end was trimmed by 0 bases and the J gene end by 4 bases; junction bases not matched to a gene: 10. Germline V gives CDR1 GTSNPN, CDR2 SVGIG (reference sequence). CDR3 protein: CAWSVLAGGPSETQYF. Here the CDR3 DNA reads TGTGCCTGGAGTGTACTTGCGGGAGGCCCCTCAGAGACCCAGTACTTC.

The chain joins TRBV2 to TRBJ2-7; D may be TRBD1 or TRBD2 (5 bases each). With 8 bases removed from V and 1 base from J, the gap between germline ends came to 12 bases. Germline V gene sequence: CDR1 SNHLY, CDR2 FYNNEI. This CDR3 region has 13 residues. The CDR3 DNA reads TGTGCCAGCGCCGGGACGGGATCCTACGAGCAGTACTTC. This encodes CASAGTGSYEQYF.

CDR3 bases: TGTGCCAGCAGTCCAACACAGGGGAAATCCTACAATGAGCAGTTCTTC. Protein sequence: CASSPTQGKSYNEQFF. The chain is built from TRBV7-9 and TRBJ2-1; 7 nucleotides match TRBD1. The CDR3 is 16 amino acids. V was clipped by 6 bases and J by 1 base; unmatched bases: 9. Germline V gene sequence: CDR1 SEHNR, CDR2 FQNEAQ (reference sequence).

The CDR3 bases are TGTGCCAGCAGTCTAAACTCCAGGGTGAACACTGAAGCTTTCTTT. Its translation is CASSLNSRVNTEAFF. V and J are TRBV27 and TRBJ1-1; weak D call: TRBD1 (5 bases). The CDR3 totals 15 residues. The V gene lost 5 bases and the J gene lost 0 bases, with 13 bases spanning the gap. Germline V gene data show CDR1 as MNHEY and CDR2 as SMNVEV (reference sequence).

The chain couples TRBV6-6 to TRBJ2-6; D unclear. The germline CDR1 and CDR2 sequences are MNHNY and SVGAGI (reference sequence). Trimming removed 6 bases at V and 4 bases at J, with 10 bases between. The CDR3 runs 14 residues. CDR3: CASSPRSGANVLTF. Here the CDR3 DNA reads TGTGCCAGCAGCCCCCGTTCCGGGGCCAACGTCCTGACTTTC.

The chain has TRBV27 and TRBJ1-5; D is undetermined. The germline V gene has CDR1 MNHEY and CDR2 SMNVEV (reference sequence). V gave up 6 bases and J gave up 6 bases, with 27 bases separating them. The CDR3 totals 18 residues. Here the CDR3 DNA reads TGTGCCAGCAGCCACTCAGCACGAGGGCCTAGTGCCGGTCAGCCCCAGCATTTT. Protein sequence: CASSHSARGPSAGQPQHF.

This rearrangement joins TRBV27 to TRBJ1-1; D might be TRBD1 (5 bases). CDR3 length: 14 amino acids. Germline V gene lookup returns CDR1 MNHEY and CDR2 SMNVEV (reference sequence). Trimming removed 1 base at V and 5 bases at J, with 11 bases between. CDR3 region: CASSLYGEGTEAFF. CDR3 DNA: TGTGCCAGCAGTTTATACGGGGAGGGGACTGAAGCTTTCTTT.

The chain combines TRBV9 with TRBJ2-7; D might be TRBD2 (5 bases). The V end lost 4 bases, the J end lost 1 base, and 21 bases lay between the germline ends. Germline lookup yields CDR1 SGDLS and CDR2 YYNGEE. The CDR3 spans 17 residues. Written as DNA, the CDR3 is TGTGCCAGCAGCCCCCCGTTTTCGAGCGGCCGGTCCTACGAGCAGTACTTC. This codes for CASSPPFSSGRSYEQYF. Variable domain in full (rest from reference TRBV9 and TRBJ2-7): DSGVTQTPKHLITATGQRVTLRCSPRSGDLSVYWYQQSLDQGLQFLIQYYNGEERAKGNILERFSAQQFPDLHSELNLSSLELGDSALYFCASSPPFSSGRSYEQYFGPGTRLTVT.

V usage is TRBV12-5 and J usage is TRBJ1-2; no definite D call. In germline, CDR1 is LGHNT, CDR2 FRNRAP. The V end lost 1 base, the J end lost 4 bases, and 10 bases lay between the germline ends. The CDR3 is 14 amino acids. CDR3 residues: CASGLGGTAYGYTF. As DNA, the CDR3 is TGTGCTAGTGGTTTGGGGGGAACGGCCTATGGCTACACCTTC.

V usage is TRBV9 and J usage is TRBJ2-7; TRBD2 matches 11 bases. This CDR3 has 15 residues. Germline V CDR1 and CDR2: SGDLS, YYNGEE. V lost 4 bases to trimming and J lost 2 bases; unmatched junction nucleotides: 5. In DNA form, the CDR3 reads TGTGCCAGCAGCCTGGGACTAGCGGCGACCTACGAGCAGTACTTC. This translates into CASSLGLAATYEQYF.

This chain uses TRBV19 with TRBJ2-7; TRBD1 might be the D (5 bases). Looked up from germline, CDR1 is LNHDA and CDR2 is SQIVND (reference sequence). There are 15 residues in the CDR3. With 4 bases removed from V and 0 bases from J, the gap between germline ends came to 13 bases. CDR3 bases: TGTGCCAGTAGTAAGTCCAGGACAAACTCCTACGAGCAGTACTTC. The encoded protein is CASSKSRTNSYEQYF.

The chain employs TRBV10-3 and TRBJ2-7; TRBD1 agrees at 7 bases. This CDR3 is 14 amino acids long. In germline, CDR1 is ENHRY, CDR2 SYGVKD. With V trimmed by 4 bases and J by 0 bases, 3 bases remained unmatched. As DNA, the CDR3 is TGTGCCATCAGTGCCGGACAGGCCTCCTACGAGCAGTACTTC. It codes for CAISAGQASYEQYF.

This clone was seen only once. The gene calls are TRBV6-1 and TRBJ2-2, with 9 nucleotides matching TRBD1. CDR1 is MNHNS and CDR2 is SASEGT in the germline V gene. The CDR3 spans 15 residues. V lost 7 bases to trimming and J lost 0 bases; unmatched junction nucleotides: 3. The CDR3 spells CASTRQGANTGELFF. CDR3 sequence (DNA): TGTGCCAGCACAAGACAGGGGGCGAACACCGGGGAGCTGTTTTTT.

The chain recombines TRBV10-1 with TRBJ2-3; the D gene is possibly TRBD2 (5 bases). V lost 4 bases and J 5 bases, leaving 19 bases between the germline ends. From germline, CDR1 is WNHNN and CDR2 SYGVQD (reference sequence). CDR3 size: 16 residues. The CDR3 nucleotides are TGCGCCAGCAGTGGATCCGGGAACAGCCCCATAGATACGCAGTATTTT. It is translated as CASSGSGNSPIDTQYF.

The chain has TRBV4-1 and TRBJ2-7; 9 bases are a match to TRBD2. V shed 0 bases, J shed 3 bases, and the junction held 6 bases outside the gene matches. The length of the CDR3 is 16 residues. Germline V gives CDR1 MGHRA, CDR2 YSYEKL. The chain's CDR3 is CASSQEWAGGGYEQYF. CDR3 sequence (DNA): TGCGCCAGCAGCCAAGAATGGGCGGGAGGGGGCTACGAGCAGTACTTC.

The chain couples TRBV2 to TRBJ2-7; no definite D call. This CDR3 has 17 amino acids. Germline loops: CDR1 SNHLY, CDR2 FYNNEI. The V gene lost 4 bases and the J gene lost 3 bases, with 22 bases spanning the gap. The CDR3 protein is CASSGPPGFLNFYEQYF. The CDR3 bases are TGTGCCAGCAGTGGTCCCCCTGGTTTCCTAAACTTCTACGAGCAGTACTTC.

The chain combines TRBV7-6 with TRBJ2-7; 12 positions match TRBD2. The length of the CDR3 is 15 residues. The germline CDR1 and CDR2 sequences are SGHVS and FNYEAQ. Trimming removed 1 base from V and 5 bases from J; junction bases left unmatched: 3. CDR3 coding DNA: TGTGCCAGCAGCTTAGGGACTAGCGGGACGAACGAGCAGTACTTC. Translation gives CASSLGTSGTNEQYF.

This clone was observed once. This chain links TRBV6-1 with TRBJ2-7, with D unresolved. CDR3 length equals 16 residues. V was clipped by 2 bases and J by 1 base, with 15 bases between them. CDR1 MNHNS and CDR2 SASEGT come from the germline V gene. CDR3: CASSETEPVPSYEQYF. CDR3 sequence (DNA): TGTGCCAGCAGTGAAACGGAGCCGGTGCCTTCCTACGAGCAGTACTTC.

The chain links TRBV7-8 to TRBJ1-2; perhaps TRBD1 as D (5 bases). This CDR3 has 14 amino acids. V dropped 4 bases and J dropped 7 bases, with 16 bases sitting between them. CDR1 is SGHVS and CDR2 is FQNEAQ in the germline V gene. CDR3: CASSSLGGSRGYTF. The CDR3, as DNA: TGTGCCAGCAGCTCACTGGGGGGATCTCGTGGCTACACCTTC.

J is TRBJ2-2 and V is TRBV2; D unclear. This CDR3 is 14 amino acids long. CDR1 is SNHLY and CDR2 is FYNNEI in the germline V gene. The V gene lost 6 bases and the J gene lost 6 bases, with 14 bases spanning the gap. The CDR3 DNA reads TGTGCCAGCAGCCCGTACTTAGTGCCCGGGGAGCTGTTTTTT. Its protein product is CASSPYLVPGELFF.

This clone was seen once. The chain couples TRBV5-1 to TRBJ1-4, with TRBD1 identical over 7 bases. The CDR3 length is 15 residues. The junction had 2 bases not matched to a gene; V was cut back by 3 bases and J by 0 bases. Germline CDR1 and CDR2: SGHRS and YFSETQ. The CDR3 spells CASSYTGATNEKLFF. DNA for the CDR3: TGCGCCAGCAGCTATACAGGGGCAACTAATGAAAAACTGTTTTTT.

Points on this clone: Other DNA sequences of this sample code for an identical CDR3. The V call is TRBV13, the J call TRBJ2-3; the D gene is possibly TRBD1 (5 bases). This CDR3 region has 13 residues. Germline CDR1 and CDR2: PRHDT and FYEKMQ (reference sequence). Trimming removed 4 bases at V and 3 bases at J, with 8 bases between. CDR3 DNA: TGTGCCAGCAGCTCCTCAGGGACAGATACGCAGTATTTT. Its translation: CASSSSGTDTQYF.